Described below is a single T cell receptor (beta chain) sequence and its context. Unique molecular identifiers were incorporated into the prepared TCRbeta library. TCRdb itself ran the PCR reads through MiXCR, one entry per CDR3 protein. The table lists a few hundred thousand distinct CDR3 sequences, around 9.9% of them singletons. This record belongs to a study of T-cell reconstitution after alpha-beta-depleted transplantation in children. The CDR3 extends over 15 amino acids. With V trimmed by 6 bases and J by 3 bases, 11 bases remained unmatched. The germline gives CDR1 SGHTA, CDR2 FQGTGA. Sample: PBMCs from the stem cell graft donor, taken from the stem cell graft. This TCR was recovered from a human donor who donated a stem cell graft to a child with acute myeloid leukemia. The V gene is TRBV7-3, the J gene TRBJ2-7, with 7 bases lining up with TRBD1. As DNA, the CDR3 is TGTGCCAGCAGTCTCGGACAGGTTGGGGACTACGAGCAGTACTTC. Its translation is CASSLGQVGDYEQYF.